This T cell receptor beta chain is drawn from a study of T cell responses to AZD1222 COVID-19 vaccine. Study observations and caveats: Among AZD1222 vaccinees, only 5 to 7 were seropositive at baseline. A rise in Spike-specific TCR breadth and depth followed two AZD1222 doses. Donors in the cohort were predominantly white British and more often female, and clonal diversity was possibly underestimated. Distributed over spike, vaccine-associated CD4 TCRs predominated at 160-218 and 743-854.

The germline V gene encodes CDR1 SGHDT and CDR2 YYEEEE. This CDR3 region has 16 residues. Deletions cut 0 bases from V and 2 bases from J, with 12 bases between. TCRdb's table, derived via immunoSEQ multiplex PCR, lists solely in-frame clones and lacks some. The sample holds roughly 150,000 clones; over 75% are singletons and the top ten take less than 2%. A word on this clone: What it binds is unknown.

The input for sequencing was peripheral blood, taken on day 0 of AZD1222 vaccination. The V call is TRBV5-6, the J call TRBJ1-3; D call uncertain. The sequence derives from an adult in good health. The CDR3 is CASSLGGKSAGNTIYF. In DNA form, the CDR3 reads TGTGCCAGCAGCTTGGGAGGGAAGTCGGCTGGAAACACCATATATTTT.